This TCR beta chain was sequenced in a study of CD8+ T cells in alopecia areata. Looking at the study overall: The drug, oral tofacitinib, was given to treated patients at 5 to 10 mg twice daily.

The treatment was: oral pan-JAK inhibitor, 5-10 mg twice daily. TCR sequencing used cDNA made by reverse transcription of extracted RNA. TCRdb's table, derived via immunoSEQ multiplex PCR, lists solely in-frame clones and lacks some. Among about 190,000 clones listed, 45% to 65% were seen once. V lost 4 bases, J lost 13 bases, and 5 bases stayed unmatched. Germline CDR1 reads SQVTM; CDR2 reads ANQGSEA. The CDR3 has 11 amino acids. This receptor was obtained from a human donor with alopecia areata. Sequencing was performed on CD4+ T cells sorted from blood, taken at week 4, from a patient treated with tofacitinib. The chain carries TRBV29-1 and TRBJ2-4, with TRBD2 matching 9 bases. Here the CDR3 DNA reads TGCAGCGTTGCAGAGCGGGAGGCCCAGTACTTC. Residues: CSVAEREAQYF. The full variable domain, rest sourced from reference TRBV29-1 and TRBJ2-4, is SAVISQKPSRDICQRGTSLTIQCQVDSQVTMMFWYRQQPGQSLTLIATANQGSEATYESGFVIDKFPISRPNLTFSTLTVSNMSPEDSSIYLCSVAEREAQYFGAGTRLSVL.